This T cell receptor (beta chain) was sequenced for a study of tumor-infiltrating lymphocytes in primary liver carcinoma. Remarks on this clonotype: Because it lacks the conserved phenylalanine or tryptophan at the end, this CDR3 is likely a read error.

Synthesis of TCR beta cDNA was carried out from 500 ng total RNA with a constant-region primer. Amplification in three nested multiplex PCR rounds with slightly modified ARM-PCR gave rise to TCR beta libraries. A C-beta reverse primer and TRBV1-TRBV30 forward primers served in each of the first two PCR rounds, at about 9 cycles apiece. TCRdb re-analysed the multiplex PCR reads in MiXCR, keeping a single row per CDR3 protein. The sample shows some 20,000 distinct CDR3 sequences, over 70% of them seen only once. The length of the CDR3 is 15 residues. The germline V gene has CDR1 SQVTM and CDR2 ANQGSEA. Unsorted bulk tissue (roughly 17-32 mg) underwent RNA and DNA co-extraction. The study found over 80% viable tumor cells in every tumor sample.

The TCR was taken from a woman under 40 with primary liver carcinoma and hepatitis B virus infection. V gene TRBV29-1 combines with J gene TRBJ2-3; 7 bases line up with TRBD2. The sample consisted of liver tumor tissue from sampling region 4. Subset reported: tumor region T4, right-lateral pole. Here the CDR3 reads CSAAGTNGSTGTQYY. The CDR3 DNA sequence: TGCAGCGCCGCAGGGACTAACGGTAGCACAGGTACGCAGTATTAT.